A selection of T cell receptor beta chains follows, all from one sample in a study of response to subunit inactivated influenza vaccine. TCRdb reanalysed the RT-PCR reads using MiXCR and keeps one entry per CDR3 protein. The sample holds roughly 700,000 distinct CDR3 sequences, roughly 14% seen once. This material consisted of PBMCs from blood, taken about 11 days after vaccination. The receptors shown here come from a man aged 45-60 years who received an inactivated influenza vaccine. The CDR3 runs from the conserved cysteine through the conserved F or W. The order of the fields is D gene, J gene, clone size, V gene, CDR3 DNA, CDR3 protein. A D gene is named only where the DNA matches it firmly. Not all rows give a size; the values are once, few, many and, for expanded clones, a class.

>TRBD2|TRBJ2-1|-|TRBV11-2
TGTGCAAGCAGCTTCGCGGTTGCTAGCGGAGCATACAATGAGCAGTTCTTC
CASSFAVASGAYNEQFF
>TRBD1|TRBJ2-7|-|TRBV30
TGTGCCTGGAGTGCGGGACAGGGCGCCGAGCAGTACTTC
CAWSAGQGAEQYF
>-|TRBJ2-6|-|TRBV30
TGTGCCTGGAGGCCGTCTGGGGCCAACGTCCTGACTTTC
CAWRPSGANVLTF
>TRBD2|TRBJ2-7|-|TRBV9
TGTGCCAGCAGCTGGGGACTAGCGGGAGTGGACGAGCAGTACTTC
CASSWGLAGVDEQYF
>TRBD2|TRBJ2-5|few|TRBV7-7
TGTGCGCTTGCACGGGCGGGGGGCCAAGAGACCCAGTACTTC
CALARAGGQETQYF
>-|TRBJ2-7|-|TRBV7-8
TGTGCCAGCAGCCAATCGACGGTTACCTACGAGCAGTACTTC
CASSQSTVTYEQYF
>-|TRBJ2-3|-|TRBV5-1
TGCGCCAGCAGGAGGGCAGATACGCAGTATTTT
CASRRADTQYF
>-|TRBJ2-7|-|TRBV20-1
TGCAGTGCTACCACCGGGTTCCCAGAGACCTACGAGCAGTACTTC
CSATTGFPETYEQYF
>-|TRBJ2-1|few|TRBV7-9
TGTGCCAGCAGCTTAGCAGGGGGTGAGCAGTTCTTC
CASSLAGGEQFF
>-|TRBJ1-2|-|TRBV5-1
TGCGCCAGCAGCCCAACCCGGGGCAGGGGCTATGGCTACACCTTC
CASSPTRGRGYGYTF
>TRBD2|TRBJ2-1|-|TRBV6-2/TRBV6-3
TGTGCCAGCAGTTACTCGATTTATGGGGGGGACTCCTACAATGAGCAGTTCTTC
CASSYSIYGGDSYNEQFF
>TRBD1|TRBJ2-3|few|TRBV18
TGTGCCAGCTCACCACCCCGGGACAGGGCCGACACAGATACGCAGTATTTT
CASSPPRDRADTDTQYF
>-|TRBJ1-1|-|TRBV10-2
TGCGCCAGCAGGCGTAATCCGGCCGTCTACACTGAAGCTTTCTTT
CASRRNPAVYTEAFF
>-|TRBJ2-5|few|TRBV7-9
TGTGCCAGCAGTACCGTGGAGGACTTTCAAGAGACCCAGTACTTC
CASSTVEDFQETQYF
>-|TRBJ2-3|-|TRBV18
TGTGCCAGCTCACCATCAGGGTCCGCAGGGCTCACAGATACGCAGTATTTT
CASSPSGSAGLTDTQYF
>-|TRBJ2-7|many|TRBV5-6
TGTGCCAGCAGCTTCGCGAGGGGACTCGTCGCCGAGCAGTACTTC
CASSFARGLVAEQYF
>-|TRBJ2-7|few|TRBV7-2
TGTGCCAGCAGCCCCGGGGCGGAGAAATCCTACGAGCAGTACTTC
CASSPGAEKSYEQYF
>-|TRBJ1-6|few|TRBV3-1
TGTGCCAGCAGCGCAACCCGGGAAAATAATTCACCCCTCCACTTT
CASSATRENNSPLHF
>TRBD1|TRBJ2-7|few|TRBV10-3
TGTGCCACTTACCCGGGACAGAACTCCTACGAGCAGTACTTC
CATYPGQNSYEQYF
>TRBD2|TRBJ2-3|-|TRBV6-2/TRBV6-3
TGTGCCAGCAGAACGGCGACTAGCGGGAGAGTTCATACGCAGTATTTT
CASRTATSGRVHTQYF
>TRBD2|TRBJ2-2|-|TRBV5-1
TGCGCCAGCAGCCCTGGGAGGCCGACTAGCGGGCGGAACACCGGGGAGCTGTTTTTT
CASSPGRPTSGRNTGELFF
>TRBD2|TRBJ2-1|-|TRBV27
TGTGCCAGCAGTCCAATTAGCGGGGGGTTCCACAATGAGCAGTTCTTC
CASSPISGGFHNEQFF
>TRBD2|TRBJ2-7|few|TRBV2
TGTGCCAGCAGATCTAGCGGGAGCCCCTACGAGCAGTACTTC
CASRSSGSPYEQYF
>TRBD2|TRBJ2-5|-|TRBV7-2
TGTGCCAGCAGTGGGACTAGCGGGAGTGGCCGCGAGACCCAGTACTTC
CASSGTSGSGRETQYF
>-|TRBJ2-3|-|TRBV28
TGTGCCAGCGTATATTCGAGCACAGATACGCAGTATTTT
CASVYSSTDTQYF
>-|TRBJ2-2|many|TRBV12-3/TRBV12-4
TGTGCCAGCAGTTCCTTGAGAGGGGCAGCACTCACCGGGGAGCTGTTTTTT
CASSSLRGAALTGELFF
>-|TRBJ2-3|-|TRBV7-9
TGTGCCAGCAGCTTAGCCATGCTGGATACGCAGTATTTT
CASSLAMLDTQYF
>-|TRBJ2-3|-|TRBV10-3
TGTGCCATCAGTGATAGTGGGAGCACAGATACGCAGTATTTT
CAISDSGSTDTQYF